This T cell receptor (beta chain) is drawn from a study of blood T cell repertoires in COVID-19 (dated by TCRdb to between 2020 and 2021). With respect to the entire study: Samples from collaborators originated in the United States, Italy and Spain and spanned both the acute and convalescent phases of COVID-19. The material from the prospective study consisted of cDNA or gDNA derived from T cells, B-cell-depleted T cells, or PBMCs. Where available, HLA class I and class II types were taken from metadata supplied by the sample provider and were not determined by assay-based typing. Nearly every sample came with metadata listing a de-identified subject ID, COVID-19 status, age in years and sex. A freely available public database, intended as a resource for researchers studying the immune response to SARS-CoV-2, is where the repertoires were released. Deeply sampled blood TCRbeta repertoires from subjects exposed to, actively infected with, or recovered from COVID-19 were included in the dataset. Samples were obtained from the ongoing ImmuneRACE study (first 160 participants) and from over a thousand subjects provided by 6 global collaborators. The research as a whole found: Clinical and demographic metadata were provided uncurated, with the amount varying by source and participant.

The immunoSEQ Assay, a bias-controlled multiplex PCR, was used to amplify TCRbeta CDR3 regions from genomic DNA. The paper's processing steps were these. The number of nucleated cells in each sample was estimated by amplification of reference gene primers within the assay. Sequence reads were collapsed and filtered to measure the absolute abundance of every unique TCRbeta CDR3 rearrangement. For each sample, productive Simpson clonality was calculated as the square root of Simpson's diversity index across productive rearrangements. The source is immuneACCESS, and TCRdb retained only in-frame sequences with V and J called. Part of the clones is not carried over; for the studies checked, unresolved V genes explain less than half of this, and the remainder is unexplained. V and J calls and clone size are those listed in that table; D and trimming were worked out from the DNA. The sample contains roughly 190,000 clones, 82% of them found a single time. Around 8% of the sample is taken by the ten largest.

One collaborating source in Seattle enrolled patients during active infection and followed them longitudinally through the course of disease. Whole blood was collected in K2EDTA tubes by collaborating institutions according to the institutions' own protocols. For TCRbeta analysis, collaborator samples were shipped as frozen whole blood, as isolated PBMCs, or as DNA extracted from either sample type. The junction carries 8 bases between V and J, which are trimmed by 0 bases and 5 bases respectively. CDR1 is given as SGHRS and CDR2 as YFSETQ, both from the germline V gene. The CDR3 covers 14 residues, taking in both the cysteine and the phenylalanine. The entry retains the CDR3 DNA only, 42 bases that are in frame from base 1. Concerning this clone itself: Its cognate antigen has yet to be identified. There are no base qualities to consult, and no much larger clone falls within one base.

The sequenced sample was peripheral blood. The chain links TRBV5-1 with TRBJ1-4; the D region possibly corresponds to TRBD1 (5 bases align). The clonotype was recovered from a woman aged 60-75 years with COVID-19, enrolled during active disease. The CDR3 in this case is CASSLVSGNEKLFF. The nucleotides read TGCGCCAGCAGCTTGGTATCAGGGAATGAAAAACTGTTTTTT.